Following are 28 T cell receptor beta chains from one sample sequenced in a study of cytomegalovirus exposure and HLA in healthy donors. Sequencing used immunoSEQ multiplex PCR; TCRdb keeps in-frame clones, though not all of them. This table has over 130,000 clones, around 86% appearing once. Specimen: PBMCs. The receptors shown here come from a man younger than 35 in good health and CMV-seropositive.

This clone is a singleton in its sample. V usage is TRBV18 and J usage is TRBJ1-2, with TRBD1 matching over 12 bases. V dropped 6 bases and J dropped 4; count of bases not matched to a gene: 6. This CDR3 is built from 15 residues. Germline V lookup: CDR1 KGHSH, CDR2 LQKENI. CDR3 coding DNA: TGTGCCAGCTCCCCAAGGGGACAGGGGGCCTATGGCTACACCTTC. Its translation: CASSPRGQGAYGYTF. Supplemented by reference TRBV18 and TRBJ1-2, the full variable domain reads NAGVMQNPRHLVRRRGQEARLRCSPMKGHSHVYWYRQLPEEGLKFMVYLQKENIIDESGMPKERFSAEFPKEGPSILRIQQVVRGDSAAYFCASSPRGQGAYGYTFGSGTRLTVV.

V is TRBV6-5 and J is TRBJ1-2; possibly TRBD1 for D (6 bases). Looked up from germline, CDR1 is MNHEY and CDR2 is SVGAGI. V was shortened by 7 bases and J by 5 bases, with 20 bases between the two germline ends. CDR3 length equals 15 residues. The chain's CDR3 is CASIMRAGAGYGYTF. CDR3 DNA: TGTGCCAGCATAATGAGGGCAGGGGCAGGTTATGGCTACACCTTC.

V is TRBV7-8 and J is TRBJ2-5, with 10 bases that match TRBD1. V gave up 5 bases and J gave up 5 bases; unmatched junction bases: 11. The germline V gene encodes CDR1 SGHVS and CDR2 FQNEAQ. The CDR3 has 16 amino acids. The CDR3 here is CASSISPTGGRETQYF. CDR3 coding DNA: TGTGCCAGCAGCATTAGCCCGACAGGGGGCCGGGAGACCCAGTACTTC.

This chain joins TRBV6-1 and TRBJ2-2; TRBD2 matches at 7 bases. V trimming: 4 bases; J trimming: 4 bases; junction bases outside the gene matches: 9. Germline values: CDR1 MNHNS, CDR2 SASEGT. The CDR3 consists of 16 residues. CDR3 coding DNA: TGTGCCAGCAGTGTTAGCCTAGCGGAGACCACCGGGGAGCTGTTTTTT. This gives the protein CASSVSLAETTGELFF.

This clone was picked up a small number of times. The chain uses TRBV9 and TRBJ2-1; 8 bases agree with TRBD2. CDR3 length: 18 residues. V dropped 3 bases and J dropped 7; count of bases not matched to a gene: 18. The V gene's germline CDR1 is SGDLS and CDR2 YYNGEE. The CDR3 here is CASSARGASGPRKNEQFF. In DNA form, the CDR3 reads TGTGCCAGCAGCGCCCGGGGGGCTAGCGGGCCTCGGAAGAATGAGCAGTTCTTC. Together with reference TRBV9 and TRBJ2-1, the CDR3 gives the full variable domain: DSGVTQTPKHLITATGQRVTLRCSPRSGDLSVYWYQQSLDQGLQFLIQYYNGEERAKGNILERFSAQQFPDLHSELNLSSLELGDSALYFCASSARGASGPRKNEQFFGPGTRLTVL.

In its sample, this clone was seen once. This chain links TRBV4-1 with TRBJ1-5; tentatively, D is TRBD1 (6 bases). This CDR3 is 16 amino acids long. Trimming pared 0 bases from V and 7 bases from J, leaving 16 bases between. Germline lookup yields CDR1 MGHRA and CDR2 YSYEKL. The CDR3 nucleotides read TGCGCCAGCAGCCAAGAGGAACGGGGGGCCGGGCAGCCCCAGCATTTT. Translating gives CASSQEERGAGQPQHF.

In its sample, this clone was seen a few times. The chain's CDR3 is CASSQGSGTLGQFF. The CDR3 DNA follows: TGTGCCAGCAGCCAAGGGAGCGGGACCCTGGGGCAGTTCTTC. The chain uses TRBV14 and TRBJ2-1, with 7 bases fitting TRBD2. The CDR3 runs 14 residues. Germline loops: CDR1 SGHDN, CDR2 FVKESK. V shed 1 base, J shed 12 bases, and the junction held 9 bases outside the gene matches.

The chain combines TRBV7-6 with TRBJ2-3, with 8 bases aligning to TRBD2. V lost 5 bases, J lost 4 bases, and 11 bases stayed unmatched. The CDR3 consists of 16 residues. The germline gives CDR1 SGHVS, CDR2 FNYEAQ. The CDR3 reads CASSPPRGGSADTQYF. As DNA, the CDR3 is TGTGCCAGCAGCCCCCCACGGGGGGGGAGTGCAGATACGCAGTATTTT. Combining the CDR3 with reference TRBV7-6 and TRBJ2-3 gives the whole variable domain GAGVSQSPRYKVTKRGQDVALRCDPISGHVSLYWYRQALGQGPEFLTYFNYEAQQDKSGLPNDRFSAERPEGSISTLTIQRTEQRDSAMYRCASSPPRGGSADTQYFGPGTRLTVL.

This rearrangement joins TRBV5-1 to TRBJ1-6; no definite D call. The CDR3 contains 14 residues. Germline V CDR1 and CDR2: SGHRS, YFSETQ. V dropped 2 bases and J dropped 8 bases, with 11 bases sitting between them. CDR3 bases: TGCGCCAGCAGCTTTTTGGGGAGGGATTCACCCCTCCACTTT. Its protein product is CASSFLGRDSPLHF.

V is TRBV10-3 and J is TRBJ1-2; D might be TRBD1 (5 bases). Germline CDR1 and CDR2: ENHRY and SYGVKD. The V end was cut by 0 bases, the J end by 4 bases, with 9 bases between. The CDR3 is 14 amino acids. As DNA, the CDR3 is TGTGCCATCAGTGAGTCTAGGGGAAGCTATGGCTACACCTTC. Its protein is CAISESRGSYGYTF.

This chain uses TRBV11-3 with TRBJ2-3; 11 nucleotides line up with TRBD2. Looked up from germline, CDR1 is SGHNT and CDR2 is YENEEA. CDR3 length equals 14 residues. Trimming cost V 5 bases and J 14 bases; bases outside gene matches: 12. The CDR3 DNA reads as TGTGCCAGCAGCCCTGGGACTAGCGGACACCCACTGTATTTT. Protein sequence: CASSPGTSGHPLYF.

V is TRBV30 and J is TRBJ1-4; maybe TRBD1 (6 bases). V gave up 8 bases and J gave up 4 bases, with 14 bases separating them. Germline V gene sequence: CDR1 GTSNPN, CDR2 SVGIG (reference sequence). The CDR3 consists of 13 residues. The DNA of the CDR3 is TGTGCCGGGGGCCTTCGCTTTAATGAAAAACTGTTTTTT. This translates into CAGGLRFNEKLFF.

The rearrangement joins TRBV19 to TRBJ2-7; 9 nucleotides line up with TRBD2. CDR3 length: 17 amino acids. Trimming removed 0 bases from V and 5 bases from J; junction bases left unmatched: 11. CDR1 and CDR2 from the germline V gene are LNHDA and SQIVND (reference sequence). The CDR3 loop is CASSIDPPGLARNEQYF. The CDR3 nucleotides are TGTGCCAGTAGTATAGATCCACCGGGACTAGCCCGCAACGAGCAGTACTTC.

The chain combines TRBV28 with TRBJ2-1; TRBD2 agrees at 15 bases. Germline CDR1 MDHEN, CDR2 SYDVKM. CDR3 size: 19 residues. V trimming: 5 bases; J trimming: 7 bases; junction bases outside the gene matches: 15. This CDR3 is CASSQPGTSGRSFLNEQFF. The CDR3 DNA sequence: TGTGCCAGCAGTCAGCCGGGGACTAGCGGGAGGTCTTTTCTGAATGAGCAGTTCTTC. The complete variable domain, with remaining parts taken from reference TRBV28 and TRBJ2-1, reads DVKVTQSSRYLVKRTGEKVFLECVQDMDHENMFWYRQDPGLGLRLIYFSYDVKMKEKGDIPEGYSVSREKKERFSLILESASTNQTSMYLCASSQPGTSGRSFLNEQFFGPGTRLTVL.

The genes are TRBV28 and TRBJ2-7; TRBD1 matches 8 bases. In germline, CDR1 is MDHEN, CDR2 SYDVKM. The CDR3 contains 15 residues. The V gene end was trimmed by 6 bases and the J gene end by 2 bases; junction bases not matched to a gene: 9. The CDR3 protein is CASRASTGVPYEQYF. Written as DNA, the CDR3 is TGTGCCAGCAGGGCCTCGACAGGGGTTCCCTACGAGCAGTACTTC.

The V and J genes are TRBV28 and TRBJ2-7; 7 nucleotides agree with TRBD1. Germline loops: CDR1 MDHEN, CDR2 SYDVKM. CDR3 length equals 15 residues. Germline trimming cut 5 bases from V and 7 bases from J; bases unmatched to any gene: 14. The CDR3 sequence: CASSMRTGGLGEQYF. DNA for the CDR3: TGTGCCAGCAGTATGAGGACAGGCGGGTTAGGTGAGCAGTACTTC. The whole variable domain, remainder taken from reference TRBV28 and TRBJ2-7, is DVKVTQSSRYLVKRTGEKVFLECVQDMDHENMFWYRQDPGLGLRLIYFSYDVKMKEKGDIPEGYSVSREKKERFSLILESASTNQTSMYLCASSMRTGGLGEQYFGPGTRLTVT.

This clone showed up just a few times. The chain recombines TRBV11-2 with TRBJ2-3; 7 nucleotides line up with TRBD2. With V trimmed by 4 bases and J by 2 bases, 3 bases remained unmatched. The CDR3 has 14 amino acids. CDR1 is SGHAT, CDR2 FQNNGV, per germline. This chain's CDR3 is CASSSTSATDTQYF. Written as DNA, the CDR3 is TGTGCCAGCAGCTCTACTAGCGCCACAGATACGCAGTATTTT. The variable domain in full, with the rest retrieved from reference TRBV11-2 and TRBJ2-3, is EAGVAQSPRYKIIEKRQSVAFWCNPISGHATLYWYQQILGQGPKLLIQFQNNGVVDDSQLPKDRFSAERLKGVDSTLKIQPAKLEDSAVYLCASSSTSATDTQYFGPGTRLTVL.

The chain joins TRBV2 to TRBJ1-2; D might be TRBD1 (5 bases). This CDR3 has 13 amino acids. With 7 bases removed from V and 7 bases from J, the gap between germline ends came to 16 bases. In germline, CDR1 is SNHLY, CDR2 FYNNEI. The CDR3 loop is CASISPGSAGYTF. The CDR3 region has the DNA TGTGCCAGCATTTCCCCAGGGTCGGCTGGCTACACCTTC.

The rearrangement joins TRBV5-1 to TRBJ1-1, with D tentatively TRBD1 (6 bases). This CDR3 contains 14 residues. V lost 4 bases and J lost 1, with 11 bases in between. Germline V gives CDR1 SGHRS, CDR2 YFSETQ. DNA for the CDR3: TGCGCCAGCAGCGTGGACAGCCCGAACACTGAAGCTTTCTTT. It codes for CASSVDSPNTEAFF.

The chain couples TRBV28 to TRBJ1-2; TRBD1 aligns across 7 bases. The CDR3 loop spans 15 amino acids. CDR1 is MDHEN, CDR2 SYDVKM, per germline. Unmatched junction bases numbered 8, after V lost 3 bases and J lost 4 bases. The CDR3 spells CASSFITTGSYGYTF. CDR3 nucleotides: TGTGCCAGCAGTTTTATCACGACAGGGTCCTATGGCTACACCTTC.

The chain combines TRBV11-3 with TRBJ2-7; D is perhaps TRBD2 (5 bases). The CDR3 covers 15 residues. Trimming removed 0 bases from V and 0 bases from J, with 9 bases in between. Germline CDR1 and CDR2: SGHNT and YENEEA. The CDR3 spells CASSLERGSSYEQYF. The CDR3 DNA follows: TGTGCCAGCAGCTTAGAACGTGGGAGCTCCTACGAGCAGTACTTC.

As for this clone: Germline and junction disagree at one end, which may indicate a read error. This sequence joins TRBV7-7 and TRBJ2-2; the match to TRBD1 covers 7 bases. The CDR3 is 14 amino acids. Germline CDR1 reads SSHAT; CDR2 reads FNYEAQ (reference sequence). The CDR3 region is CASSPDREGGELFF. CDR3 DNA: TGTGCTAGCAGCCCCGACAGGGAAGGCGGGGAGCTGTTTTTT.

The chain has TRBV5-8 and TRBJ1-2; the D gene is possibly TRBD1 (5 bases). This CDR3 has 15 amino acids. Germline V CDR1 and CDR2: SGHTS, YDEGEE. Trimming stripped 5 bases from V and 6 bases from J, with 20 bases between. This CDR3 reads CASRAPRSRGHGYTF. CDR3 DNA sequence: TGTGCCAGCAGAGCCCCGAGGTCAAGGGGCCATGGCTACACCTTC.

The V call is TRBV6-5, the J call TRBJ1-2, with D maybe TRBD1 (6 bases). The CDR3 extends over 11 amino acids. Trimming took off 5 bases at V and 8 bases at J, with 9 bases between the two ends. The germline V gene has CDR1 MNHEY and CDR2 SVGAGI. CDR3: CASSTGTGYTF. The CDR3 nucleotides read TGTGCCAGCAGTACAGGGACCGGCTACACCTTC.

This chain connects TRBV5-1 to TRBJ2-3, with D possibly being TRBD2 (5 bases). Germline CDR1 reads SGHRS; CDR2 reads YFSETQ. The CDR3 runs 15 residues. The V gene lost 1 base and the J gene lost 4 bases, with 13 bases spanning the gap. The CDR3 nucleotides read TGCGCCAGCAGCTTGATTTCGGGGTGGTCAGATACGCAGTATTTT. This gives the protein CASSLISGWSDTQYF. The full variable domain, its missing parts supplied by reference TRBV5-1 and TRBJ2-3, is KAGVTQTPRYLIKTRGQQVTLSCSPISGHRSVSWYQQTPGQGLQFLFEYFSETQRNKGNFPGRFSGRQFSNSRSEMNVSTLELGDSALYLCASSLISGWSDTQYFGPGTRLTVL.

CDR3: CASSPTTGNHMNTEAFF. The CDR3 DNA sequence: TGCGCCAGCAGCCCGACGACAGGGAACCACATGAACACTGAAGCTTTCTTT. The rearrangement uses TRBV5-1 and TRBJ1-1; 7 nucleotides match TRBD1. The V gene's germline CDR1 is SGHRS and CDR2 YFSETQ. V lost 4 bases, J lost 0 bases, and 12 bases stayed unmatched. This CDR3 region has 17 residues.

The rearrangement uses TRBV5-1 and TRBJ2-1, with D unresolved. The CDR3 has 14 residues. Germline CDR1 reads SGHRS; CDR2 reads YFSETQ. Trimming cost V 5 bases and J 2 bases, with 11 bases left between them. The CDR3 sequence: CASRSGDPYNEQFF. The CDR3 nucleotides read TGCGCCAGCAGATCAGGTGACCCCTACAATGAGCAGTTCTTC.

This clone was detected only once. CDR3 in DNA: TGTGCCAACGCTAGGGGGGGCCGCGAGAAACTGTTTTTT. Translation: CANARGGREKLFF. The chain uses TRBV21-1 and TRBJ1-4. TRBV21-1 is a listed pseudogene. The CDR3 spans 13 residues.